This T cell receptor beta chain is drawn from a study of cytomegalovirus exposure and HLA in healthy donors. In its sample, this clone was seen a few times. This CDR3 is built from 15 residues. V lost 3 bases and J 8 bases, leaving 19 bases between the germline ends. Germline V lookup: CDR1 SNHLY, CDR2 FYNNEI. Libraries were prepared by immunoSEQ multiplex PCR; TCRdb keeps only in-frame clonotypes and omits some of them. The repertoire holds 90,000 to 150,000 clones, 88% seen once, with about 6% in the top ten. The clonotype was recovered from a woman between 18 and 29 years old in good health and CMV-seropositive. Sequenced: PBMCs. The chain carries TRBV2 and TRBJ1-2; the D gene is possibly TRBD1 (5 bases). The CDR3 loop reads CASSEGGVSYRGYTF. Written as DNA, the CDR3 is TGTGCCAGCAGTGAGGGAGGGGTCTCGTACCGGGGCTACACCTTC.